The present TCR beta chain was sequenced within a study of blood T cell repertoires in COVID-19. About the study: Italy, Spain and the United States were the sources of the convalescent and acute COVID-19 samples. PBMCs, B-cell-depleted T cells, or T cells provided the cDNA or gDNA that made up the material.

This CDR3 comprises 13 residues. V shed 4 bases and J 4 bases; nucleotides not matched to a gene: 2. The V gene's germline CDR1 is SQVTM and CDR2 ANQGSEA. In the original processing: Amplification of reference gene primers provided the estimated nucleated cell counts. Generated by immunoSEQ multiplex PCR, the TCRdb table keeps only in-frame clones and is missing some. The V and J calls and clone size were taken over from that table, and D and trimming were inferred from the DNA. The sample holds 130,000 to 150,000 clones, roughly 85% seen once. The sequence came from a woman aged 60-75 years with COVID-19, enrolled during active disease. What was sequenced was peripheral blood. The chain has TRBV29-1 and TRBJ2-7, with TRBD2 identical over 12 bases. CDR3 in DNA: TGCAGCGTTGGGACTAGCGGGGTATACGAGCAGTACTTC. Protein: CSVGTSGVYEQYF.